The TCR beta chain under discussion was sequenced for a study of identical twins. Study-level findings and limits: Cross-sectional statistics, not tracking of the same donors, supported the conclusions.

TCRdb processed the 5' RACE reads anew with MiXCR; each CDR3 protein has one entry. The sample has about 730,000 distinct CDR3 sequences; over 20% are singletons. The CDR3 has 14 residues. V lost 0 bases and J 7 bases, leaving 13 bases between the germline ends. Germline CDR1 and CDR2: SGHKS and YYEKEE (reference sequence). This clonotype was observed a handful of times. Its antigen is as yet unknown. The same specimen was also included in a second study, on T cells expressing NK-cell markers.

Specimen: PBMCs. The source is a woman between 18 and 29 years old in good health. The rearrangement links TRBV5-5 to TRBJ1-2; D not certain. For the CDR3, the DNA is TGTGCCAGCAGCTTGGGAGGATATCGGCGTGGCTACACCTTC. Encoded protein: CASSLGGYRRGYTF. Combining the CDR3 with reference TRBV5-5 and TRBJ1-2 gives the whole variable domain DAGVTQSPTHLIKTRGQQVTLRCSPISGHKSVSWYQQVLGQGPQFIFQYYEKEERGRGNFPDRFSARQFPNYSSELNVNALLLGDSALYLCASSLGGYRRGYTFGSGTRLTVV.